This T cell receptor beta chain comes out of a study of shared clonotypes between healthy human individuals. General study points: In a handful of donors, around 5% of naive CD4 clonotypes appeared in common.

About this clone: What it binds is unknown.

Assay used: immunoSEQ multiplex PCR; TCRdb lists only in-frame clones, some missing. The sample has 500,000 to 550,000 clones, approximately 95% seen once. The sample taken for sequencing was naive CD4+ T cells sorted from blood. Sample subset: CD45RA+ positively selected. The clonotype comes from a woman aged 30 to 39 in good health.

The CDR3 loop reads CASSLTSGVGNEQFF. The CDR3 DNA follows: TGTGCCAGCAGCTTAACTAGCGGAGTGGGGAATGAGCAGTTCTTC. V and J are TRBV7-3 and TRBJ2-1; the D gene is possibly TRBD2 (6 bases). The germline V gene encodes CDR1 SGHTA and CDR2 FQGTGA. The CDR3 has 15 amino acids. V lost 0 bases and J lost 7, with 13 bases in between.